The sequence of this T cell receptor (beta chain) was determined in a study of T-cell reconstitution after alpha-beta-depleted transplantation in children. Overall study results and limits: Newly produced T cells mostly provided counts and TCRbeta diversity after one year, as hyperexpanded clones declined.

Unique molecular identifiers were incorporated when the TCRbeta library was constructed. TCRdb called the PCR reads again in MiXCR, with one record for every CDR3 protein. This table holds 250,000 to 300,000 distinct CDR3 sequences, 11% found once. Germline loops: CDR1 KGHSH, CDR2 LQKENI. J lost 4 bases, V lost 1 base, and 3 bases had no gene match. This CDR3 is built from 14 residues. In its sample, this clonotype was seen many times. As yet, its antigen is unknown. The receptor's source is a male patient aged 2 to 10 who had a stem cell transplant for chronic granulomatous disease, so the T cells may come from the graft donor. The sample was peripheral blood, taken 180 days after TCRalphabeta/CD19-depleted stem cell transplant. The chain is built from TRBV18 and TRBJ1-1, with TRBD1 matching 7 bases. The CDR3 DNA follows: TGTGCCAGCTCACCACTGACAGGGACCACTGAAGCTTTCTTT. It is translated as CASSPLTGTTEAFF. The variable domain in full, with the rest retrieved from reference TRBV18 and TRBJ1-1, is NAGVMQNPRHLVRRRGQEARLRCSPMKGHSHVYWYRQLPEEGLKFMVYLQKENIIDESGMPKERFSAEFPKEGPSILRIQQVVRGDSAAYFCASSPLTGTTEAFFGQGTRLTVV.